This TCR beta chain appears in the sequencing data of a study of CXCR3-negative and CXCR3-positive naive CD8 T cells. About this clonotype: Its antigen is currently unknown.

UMI-tagged TRB cDNA libraries were built via 5' RACE. TCRdb re-called the 5' RACE reads; one entry per CDR3 protein, DNA not given. This table holds over 70,000 distinct CDR3 sequences. The study, taken as a whole, reports: Partly lower CXCR3 expression followed cryopreservation, and most assays relied on fresh PBMCs. Diversity proved comparably high across both naive subsets and much lower in memory CD8+ cells. CXCR3-positive naive cells had TRB CDR3s that were more hydrophobic than CXCR3-negative naive cells had.

A CD45RO-CCR7+CD27+CD95- profile was what naive CD8+ T cells displayed. This CDR3 contains 12 residues. Input material: naive CXCR3+ CD8+ T cells from blood. Subset indicated: CD45RO-CCR7+CD27+CD95- naive CD8+ T cells expressing CXCR3 (TNR3+). The TCR comes from a human donor in good health. Some clones in this sample may be carry-over from other donors' samples. The V gene is TRBV12-3 or TRBV12-4, the J gene TRBJ1-2; the TCRdb call, TRBD1, lacks DNA for checking. CDR3 sequence: CASNRPEDGYTF.